These 29 T cell receptor beta chains came from one sample sequenced in a study of CD8+CD57+ T cells in acquired aplastic anemia. Patients chosen for sequencing had shown CD8+CD57+ cell expansion by flow cytometry. Genomic DNA served as template for TCR beta VDJ and CDR3 profiling. MiXCR, applied by TCRdb to the reads, yields one record per CDR3 protein. The sample includes tens of thousands of distinct CDR3 sequences, just over 70% of them seen just once. Sequenced: sorted CD4+, CD8+, or CD8+CD57+ T cells (not recorded which) from PBMCs. The source is a human donor with aplastic anemia.

This chain joins TRBV2 and TRBJ2-5, with TRBD2 as a possible D gene (6 bases). The germline gives CDR1 SNHLY, CDR2 FYNNEI. This CDR3 region has 14 residues. Trimming took off 7 bases at V and 7 bases at J, with 19 bases between the two ends. CDR3 amino acids: CASNSGGPFGTQYF. The CDR3 bases are TGTGCCAGCAACTCTGGAGGGCCTTTCGGGACCCAGTACTTC. The whole variable domain, remainder taken from reference TRBV2 and TRBJ2-5, is EPEVTQTPSHQVTQMGQEVILRCVPISNHLYFYWYRQILGQKVEFLVSFYNNEISEKSEIFDDQFSVERPDGSNFTLKIRSTKLEDSAMYFCASNSGGPFGTQYFGPGTRLLVL.

The chain employs TRBV20-1 and TRBJ2-3; D uncertain. The V end lost 0 bases, the J end lost 0 bases, and 19 bases lay between the germline ends. Germline V CDR1 and CDR2: DFQATT, SNEGSKA (reference sequence). CDR3 length equals 18 residues. This CDR3 is CSARDDAVGGASTDTQYF. CDR3 nucleotide sequence: TGCAGTGCTAGAGATGATGCGGTTGGCGGCGCTAGCACAGATACGCAGTATTTT.

This clonotype turned up a few times. The chain has TRBV15 and TRBJ1-2, with 8 positions matching TRBD1. V gave up 1 base and J gave up 6 bases; unmatched junction bases: 10. Germline CDR1 and CDR2: LNHNV and YYDKDF (reference sequence). CDR3 length equals 16 residues. The CDR3 region has the DNA TGTGCCACCAGCAGAGTCCAGGCCAGGGGGCAAGATGGCTACACCTTC. Its protein product is CATSRVQARGQDGYTF.

V and J are TRBV2 and TRBJ2-3; D is ambiguous. The CDR3 sequence is 11 residues long. Germline loops: CDR1 SNHLY, CDR2 FYNNEI. Trimming took 8 bases from V and 4 from J, leaving 7 bases between them. The CDR3 DNA sequence: TGTGCCAGCGACTCTTCAGATACGCAGTATTTT. It encodes CASDSSDTQYF.

The chain recombines TRBV29-1 with TRBJ2-7; TRBD2 matches at 8 bases. The V segment lost 2 bases and the J segment 3 bases; nucleotides outside the gene matches: 3. This CDR3 has 13 residues. CDR1 is SQVTM, CDR2 ANQGSEA, per germline. CDR3 loop: CSVEPSGGYEQYF. DNA for the CDR3: TGCAGCGTTGAACCAAGCGGGGGCTACGAGCAGTACTTC.

The chain's CDR3 is CASSAREDRDYEQYF. In nucleotides, the CDR3 is TGTGCCAGCAGTGCTAGAGAGGACAGGGACTACGAGCAGTACTTC. The chain has TRBV2 and TRBJ2-7; TRBD1 agrees at 8 bases. CDR1 is SNHLY and CDR2 is FYNNEI in the germline V gene. Trimming took 4 bases from V and 3 from J; bases not matched to a gene: 8. There are 15 residues in the CDR3. The entire variable domain, with the rest obtained from reference TRBV2 and TRBJ2-7, is as follows: EPEVTQTPSHQVTQMGQEVILRCVPISNHLYFYWYRQILGQKVEFLVSFYNNEISEKSEIFDDQFSVERPDGSNFTLKIRSTKLEDSAMYFCASSAREDRDYEQYFGPGTRLTVT.

The chain employs TRBV20-1 and TRBJ2-7; TRBD1 agrees at 12 bases. The J segment lost 6 bases and the V segment lost 0 bases, leaving 6 bases of the junction unmatched. The CDR3 totals 15 residues. Germline V gene data show CDR1 as DFQATT and CDR2 as SNEGSKA (reference sequence). CDR3 DNA: TGCAGTGCTAGAGATCCGGGACAGGGGGCGGGCGAGCAGTACTTC. Protein sequence: CSARDPGQGAGEQYF.

The chain uses TRBV7-2 and TRBJ2-7; tentatively, D is TRBD1 (6 bases). V was clipped by 5 bases and J by 0 bases, with 8 bases between them. From germline, CDR1 is SGHTA and CDR2 FQGNSA. CDR3 length: 13 residues. The CDR3 DNA reads as TGTGCCAGCAGCACAGGGAGCTCCTACGAGCAGTACTTC. As protein: CASSTGSSYEQYF.

The gene calls are TRBV24-1 and TRBJ2-1; the match to TRBD1 covers 11 bases. The V and J ends lost 1 base and 9 bases, in that order; junction bases with no gene match: 7. CDR3 size: 16 residues. In germline, CDR1 is KGHDR, CDR2 SFDVKD. The CDR3 bases are TGTGCCACCAGTGATTTAGGCGGACAGGGGGCTGGTGAGCAGTTCTTC. It translates to CATSDLGGQGAGEQFF.

The chain is built from TRBV29-1 and TRBJ1-4; D is ambiguous. The CDR3 consists of 12 residues. Looked up from germline, CDR1 is SQVTM and CDR2 is ANQGSEA. The ends were cut back, 6 bases at V and 5 bases at J, with 10 bases in the middle. The CDR3 reads CSVEDPNEKLFF. For the CDR3, the DNA is TGCAGCGTGGAGGACCCGAATGAAAAACTGTTTTTT.

This rearrangement joins TRBV25-1 to TRBJ1-1; the D gene is possibly TRBD1 (6 bases). The CDR3 has 14 residues. Germline V CDR1 and CDR2: MGHDK, SYGVNS. V was cut by 1 base and J by 8 bases, with 14 bases left in between. CDR3 DNA sequence: TGTGCCAGCAGTGAATGGCACAGGGCTTCGGAAGCTTTCTTT. Its translation is CASSEWHRASEAFF.

The V gene is TRBV29-1, the J gene TRBJ1-1, with 8 bases identical to TRBD1. After removal of 4 bases from V and 5 bases from J, the junction contained 3 bases not matched to a gene. The CDR3 consists of 12 residues. Germline lookup yields CDR1 SQVTM and CDR2 ANQGSEA. The CDR3 loop is CSVGTGRTEAFF. DNA for the CDR3: TGCAGCGTTGGGACAGGGAGGACTGAAGCTTTCTTT.

Notes on this clonotype: Lacking the conserved final phenylalanine or tryptophan, this CDR3 likely reflects a read error. Because the CDR3's place on the DNA is in doubt, the DNA is left out and the CDR3 is given as listed by TCRdb. This rearrangement joins TRBV29-1 to TRBJ1-6; TRBD1 reflects the table's D call only, with no check against the DNA. The CDR3 spans 11 residues, counting both ends. Germline CDR1 reads SQVTM; CDR2 reads ANQGSEA. CDR3 protein: CSKATYREQGS.

The J gene is TRBJ2-2, the V gene TRBV2, with no clear D. The ends were cut back, 7 bases at V and 0 bases at J, with 9 bases in the middle. This CDR3 has 14 amino acids. Germline V gene lookup returns CDR1 SNHLY and CDR2 FYNNEI. CDR3 protein: CASMNDANTGELFF. For the CDR3, the DNA is TGTGCCAGCATGAACGACGCGAACACCGGGGAGCTGTTTTTT.

The chain combines TRBV7-9 with TRBJ2-1; 7 nucleotides align to TRBD1. The CDR3 is 13 residues long. V shed 3 bases and J 10 bases; nucleotides not matched to a gene: 6. Germline values: CDR1 SEHNR, CDR2 FQNEAQ (reference sequence). CDR3 sequence (DNA): TGTGCCAGCAGCTTGACAGGGATCAGGGAGCAGTTCTTC. It yields the protein CASSLTGIREQFF. The whole variable domain, remainder taken from reference TRBV7-9 and TRBJ2-1, is DTGVSQNPRHKITKRGQNVTFRCDPISEHNRLYWYRQTLGQGPEFLTYFQNEAQLEKSRLLSDRFSAERPKGSFSTLEIQRTEQGDSAMYLCASSLTGIREQFFGPGTRLTVL.

This clonotype has more than one count but fewer than ten. V usage is TRBV2 and J usage is TRBJ1-5, with D unresolved. V was clipped by 10 bases and J by 0 bases, with 10 bases between them. Germline V CDR1 and CDR2: SNHLY, FYNNEI. This CDR3 contains 13 residues. In DNA, the CDR3 is TGTGCCACAGGCGGGGATAGCAATCAGCCCCAGCATTTT. Encoded protein: CATGGDSNQPQHF.

The chain has TRBV7-9 and TRBJ1-6, with TRBD1 as a possible D gene (5 bases). Germline-derived CDR1 and CDR2 are SEHNR and FQNEAQ (reference sequence). The V end was cut by 5 bases, the J end by 13 bases, with 15 bases between. The length of the CDR3 is 13 residues. CDR3 coding DNA: TGTGCCAGCAGCCCCCTTGGGACGGAGCCCCTCCACTTT. Amino acid sequence: CASSPLGTEPLHF.

The chain couples TRBV2 to TRBJ2-1; 8 bases align to TRBD2. Germline CDR1 SNHLY, CDR2 FYNNEI. J gave up 9 bases and V 7 bases, and 14 bases lay outside the gene matches. The CDR3 length is 15 residues. Here the CDR3 reads CASIPELTGGGEQFF. DNA for the CDR3: TGTGCCAGCATTCCGGAGCTAACGGGAGGGGGTGAGCAGTTCTTC. Together with reference TRBV2 and TRBJ2-1, the CDR3 gives the full variable domain: EPEVTQTPSHQVTQMGQEVILRCVPISNHLYFYWYRQILGQKVEFLVSFYNNEISEKSEIFDDQFSVERPDGSNFTLKIRSTKLEDSAMYFCASIPELTGGGEQFFGPGTRLTVL.

On this clonotype: The conserved closing phenylalanine or tryptophan is absent in this CDR3, likely reflecting a read error. The chain carries TRBV25-1 and TRBJ2-7; the D gene is possibly TRBD1 (6 bases). Per the germline V gene, CDR1 is MGHDK and CDR2 is SYGVNS. The V end was cut by 6 bases, the J end by 4 bases, with 10 bases between. The CDR3 has 12 amino acids. The CDR3 loop reads CASRDRTYEQYL. The CDR3 coding sequence is TGTGCCAGCAGGGACAGAACATACGAGCAGTACCTC.

This chain links TRBV24-1 with TRBJ1-2; D may be TRBD1 (5 bases). Deletions cut 9 bases from V and 8 bases from J, with 24 bases between. This CDR3 contains 15 residues. Germline V gene sequence: CDR1 KGHDR, CDR2 SFDVKD. CDR3 residues: CATLTSEQGYQGYTF. The CDR3 bases are TGTGCCACCCTCACTAGCGAGCAGGGTTATCAGGGCTACACCTTC.

This clonotype was picked up many times. The rearrangement uses TRBV24-1 and TRBJ2-5; the match to TRBD1 covers 8 bases. V lost 4 bases, J lost 3 bases, and 9 bases stayed unmatched. Germline CDR1 KGHDR, CDR2 SFDVKD. The length of the CDR3 is 16 residues. CDR3 region: CATSDPDRAPEETQYF. The CDR3 DNA reads as TGTGCCACCAGTGACCCGGACAGGGCACCGGAAGAGACCCAGTACTTC.

This clonotype was observed a few times. The rearrangement uses TRBV20-1 and TRBJ2-7; 9 nucleotides match TRBD1. V shed 5 bases, J shed 4 bases, and the junction held 9 bases outside the gene matches. Germline CDR1 DFQATT, CDR2 SNEGSKA (reference sequence). This CDR3 comprises 14 residues. CDR3 nucleotide sequence: TGCAGTGCTGCTACCGGGACAGGGAGATACGAGCAGTACTTC. Its translation is CSAATGTGRYEQYF.

This chain links TRBV7-2 with TRBJ1-6; D is uncertain. V was pared by 0 bases and J by 2 bases, with 8 bases between. CDR3 size: 16 residues. The V gene's germline CDR1 is SGHTA and CDR2 FQGNSA. The DNA of the CDR3 is TGTGCCAGCAGCTTAGCGCCGAGAACCTATAATTCACCCCTCCACTTT. Its translation: CASSLAPRTYNSPLHF.

CDR3 DNA sequence: TGTGCCACCAGTGATCCCGGAGGGGACAGGGGCTACGAGCAGTACTTC. Encoded protein: CATSDPGGDRGYEQYF. J is TRBJ2-7 and V is TRBV24-1; 10 bases are shared with TRBD1. The V gene end was trimmed by 3 bases and the J gene end by 3 bases; junction bases not matched to a gene: 7. Germline values: CDR1 KGHDR, CDR2 SFDVKD. The CDR3 contains 16 residues.

This chain joins TRBV7-3 and TRBJ2-1; D is unresolved. V lost 2 bases and J 0 bases, leaving 8 bases between the germline ends. Germline V gene sequence: CDR1 SGHTA, CDR2 FQGTGA. The CDR3 is made up of 15 amino acids. The CDR3 nucleotides read TGTGCCAGCAGCTTAGGCGTGTCCTCCTACAATGAGCAGTTCTTC. Residues: CASSLGVSSYNEQFF.

V usage is TRBV9 and J usage is TRBJ2-5; 8 nucleotides agree with TRBD2. J gave up 4 bases and V 0 bases, and 5 bases lay outside the gene matches. The V gene's germline CDR1 is SGDLS and CDR2 YYNGEE. This CDR3 is 15 amino acids long. The CDR3 region is CASSVGTSRTETQYF. CDR3 DNA: TGTGCCAGCAGCGTAGGGACTAGCCGGACAGAGACCCAGTACTTC.

The chain employs TRBV6-1 and TRBJ2-5; no clear D. Trimming removed 6 bases from V and 4 bases from J, with 18 bases in between. CDR1 is MNHNS, CDR2 SASEGT, per germline. The CDR3 is 15 residues long. The CDR3 loop reads CASSPFGYGTETQYF. The CDR3 DNA is TGTGCCAGCAGCCCGTTTGGGTACGGCACAGAGACCCAGTACTTC.

The chain couples TRBV19 to TRBJ1-5, with D uncertain. V was cut by 8 bases and J by 4 bases, with 9 bases left in between. Germline-derived CDR1 and CDR2 are LNHDA and SQIVND (reference sequence). The CDR3 covers 12 residues. The CDR3 is CASGLGNQPQHF. CDR3 coding DNA: TGTGCCAGTGGTCTGGGTAATCAGCCCCAGCATTTT.

This clonotype has a handful of counts. J is TRBJ2-5 and V is TRBV7-2; 8 bases are a match to TRBD1. This CDR3 is 12 amino acids long. CDR1 SGHTA and CDR2 FQGNSA come from the germline V gene. J gave up 6 bases and V 5 bases, and 2 bases lay outside the gene matches. The CDR3: CASSRDRQTQYF. The CDR3 nucleotides are TGTGCCAGCAGCCGGGACAGGCAGACCCAGTACTTC.